Listed below are T cell receptor beta chains from one sample, sequenced in a study of blood T cell repertoires in COVID-19. Assay: immunoSEQ multiplex PCR; the TCRdb copy retains only in-frame clones and omits some. The data hold over 200,000 clones, with 89% observed a single time. The sequencing input was peripheral blood. These receptors all come from a man between 60 and 75 years old who had recovered from COVID-19. CDR3s include the opening cysteine and the closing phenylalanine or tryptophan. Fields, in order: D gene, clone size, V gene, J gene, CDR3 DNA, CDR3 protein. The D gene is left open where the match is weak. Some rows have no size entry. The others give once, few or many, or a class for an expanded clone.

.	.	TRBV7-2	TRBJ1-3	TGTGCCAGCAGCTCCGGCGGAATAGGAAACACCATATATTTT	CASSSGGIGNTIYF
.	.	TRBV7-7	TRBJ2-1	TGTGCTAGCAGCTTTTATTACGGTGCAAGCTCCTACAATGAGCAGTTCTTC	CASSFYYGASSYNEQFF
.	.	TRBV28	TRBJ1-2	TGTGCCAGCAGTCCCAGGGTATCTTATGGCTACACCTTC	CASSPRVSYGYTF
.	.	TRBV13	TRBJ2-5	TGTGCCAGCAGCTTACTCCACAGGTCGCTGGAGACCCAGTACTTC	CASSLLHRSLETQYF
.	.	TRBV7-3	TRBJ2-7	TGTGCCAGCAGCTTTGAGGCCCTCGACGAGCAGTACTTC	CASSFEALDEQYF
.	few	TRBV7-3	TRBJ1-1	TGTGCCAGCAGCTTAAGCTTGAGGACTGAAGCTTTCTTT	CASSLSLRTEAFF
.	.	TRBV6-6	TRBJ1-1	TGTGCCAGCAACCAGGGGAATGAAGCTTTCTTT	CASNQGNEAFF
TRBD1	.	TRBV13	TRBJ1-4	TGTGCCAGCAGCCCTAGGCCGGGACAGGGGGAAAAACTGTTTTTT	CASSPRPGQGEKLFF
.	few	TRBV2	TRBJ1-5	TGTGCCAGCAGGACCACAGGGCTCAATCAGCCCCAGCATTTT	CASRTTGLNQPQHF
.	once	TRBV6-1	TRBJ2-3	TGTGCCAGCAGTGACCCCACCGGGGGTGCGCCCCTCACAGATACGCAGTATTTT	CASSDPTGGAPLTDTQYF
.	.	TRBV7-9	TRBJ2-2	TGTGCCAGCAGCTTAAAAGGGACTAACACCGGGGAGCTGTTTTTT	CASSLKGTNTGELFF
.	.	TRBV5-1	TRBJ1-4	TGCGCCAGCAGCTTGTCGGGAGCAACTAATGAAAAACTGTTTTTT	CASSLSGATNEKLFF
TRBD2	.	TRBV28	TRBJ2-5	TGTGCCAGCAGTTTGATCGGCGGGAGGGCCCTCAGGGAGACCCAGTACTTC	CASSLIGGRALRETQYF
.	.	TRBV29-1	TRBJ1-3	TGCAGCGTGATTGTGGGCAGCTCTGGAAACACCATATATTTT	CSVIVGSSGNTIYF
.	.	TRBV7-2	TRBJ2-3	TGTGCCAGCAGCTTAGAACGCCTAAGCACAGATACGCAGTATTTT	CASSLERLSTDTQYF
.	.	TRBV6-1	TRBJ2-7	TGTGCCAGCAGTGAAGACCTTTACAGCTACGAGCAGTACTTC	CASSEDLYSYEQYF
.	.	TRBV5-1	TRBJ1-6	TGCGCCAGCAGCTTGGACGGCGGGGAAGATTCACCCCTCCACTTT	CASSLDGGEDSPLHF
TRBD1	.	TRBV7-2	TRBJ1-2	TGTGCCAGCAGCTTAACAGGGGGAACCTATGGCTACACCTTC	CASSLTGGTYGYTF
TRBD1	.	TRBV7-9	TRBJ2-7	TGTGCCAGCAGTCCGAGGGTCCCGGGACAGTACTACGAGCAGTACTTC	CASSPRVPGQYYEQYF
.	once	TRBV3-1/TRBV3-2	TRBJ2-1	TGTGCCAGCAGCCAAATTGCGAATGAGCAGTTCTTC	CASSQIANEQFF
TRBD2	.	TRBV2	TRBJ2-5	TGTGCCAGCAGTTTGACTAGCGGGAGGATGGGAGAGACCCAGTACTTC	CASSLTSGRMGETQYF
.	.	TRBV9	TRBJ2-2	TGTGCCAGCAGCGTAAGTGCAGGGGCTAACACCGGGGAGCTGTTTTTT	CASSVSAGANTGELFF
TRBD1	.	TRBV6-5	TRBJ2-7	TGTGCCAGCGCCGTTCGGGACAGATATTACGAGCAGTACTTC	CASAVRDRYYEQYF
.	.	TRBV19	TRBJ1-5	TGTGCCAGTAGTATTAACGCGGTAAACAATCAGCCCCAGCATTTT	CASSINAVNNQPQHF
.	.	TRBV6-2/TRBV6-3	TRBJ1-5	TGTGCCAGCAGTTACAATCCGGGAGGGCGGGAGCATCAGCCCCAGCATTTT	CASSYNPGGREHQPQHF
TRBD2	.	TRBV29-1	TRBJ2-1	TGCAGCGTCAGGGTTGCTAGCGGGAGTAGTAGTGAGCAGTTCTTC	CSVRVASGSSSEQFF
.	.	TRBV7-2	TRBJ1-1	TGTGCCAGCAGCTCTCAGGTGAACACTGAAGCTTTCTTT	CASSSQVNTEAFF
.	.	TRBV7-2	TRBJ2-1	TGTGCCAGTGGGGCAAGGAGCTCCTACAATGAGCAGTTCTTC	CASGARSSYNEQFF
TRBD1	many	TRBV15	TRBJ1-2	TGTGCCACCAGCAGACGTACGACAGGGGATGGCTACACCTTC	CATSRRTTGDGYTF
TRBD1	.	TRBV5-6	TRBJ2-1	TGTGCCAGCTCGGACAGGGGGATCTACAATGAGCAGTTCTTC	CASSDRGIYNEQFF
TRBD2	.	TRBV28	TRBJ2-3	TGTGCCAGCAGCTTGAGGACTAGCGGGATAAACACAGATACGCAGTATTTT	CASSLRTSGINTDTQYF
TRBD2	.	TRBV9	TRBJ2-1	TGTGCCAGCAGCGTAGGCGGACTAGTGCCCAATGAGCAGTTCTTC	CASSVGGLVPNEQFF
.	.	TRBV5-6	TRBJ2-7	TGTGCCAGCACCCATTTACGGGGGAACGAGCAGTACTTC	CASTHLRGNEQYF
.	.	TRBV3-1/TRBV3-2	TRBJ2-2	TGTGCCAGCAGGAGCGGAGGAGAGAACACCGGGGAGCTGTTTTTT	CASRSGGENTGELFF
TRBD1	.	TRBV7-2	TRBJ1-1	TGTGCCAGCAGCCTAGACAGGGTCGGTGAAGCTTTCTTT	CASSLDRVGEAFF
TRBD2	.	TRBV2	TRBJ2-3	TGTGCCAGCATCAGGACTAGCGGAAACACAGATACGCAGTATTTT	CASIRTSGNTDTQYF
.	.	TRBV7-9	TRBJ1-1	TGTGCCAGCAGCTTAGGGGGCACGAACACTGAAGCTTTCTTT	CASSLGGTNTEAFF
.	.	TRBV9	TRBJ1-5	TGTGCCAGCAGCTTGATGAGAGTCCAGCCCCAGCATTTT	CASSLMRVQPQHF
.	.	TRBV6-5	TRBJ2-7	TGTGCCAGCAGTTACTCCAGCGGGGAGCAGTACTTC	CASSYSSGEQYF
TRBD1	.	TRBV13	TRBJ2-7	TGTGCCAGCAGCCTGTGGACAGGGGGCCGATACGAGCAGTACTTC	CASSLWTGGRYEQYF
.	.	TRBV3-1/TRBV3-2	TRBJ1-3	TGTGCCAGCAGCCAGTACGCGACAGGTGCTGGAAACACCATATATTTT	CASSQYATGAGNTIYF